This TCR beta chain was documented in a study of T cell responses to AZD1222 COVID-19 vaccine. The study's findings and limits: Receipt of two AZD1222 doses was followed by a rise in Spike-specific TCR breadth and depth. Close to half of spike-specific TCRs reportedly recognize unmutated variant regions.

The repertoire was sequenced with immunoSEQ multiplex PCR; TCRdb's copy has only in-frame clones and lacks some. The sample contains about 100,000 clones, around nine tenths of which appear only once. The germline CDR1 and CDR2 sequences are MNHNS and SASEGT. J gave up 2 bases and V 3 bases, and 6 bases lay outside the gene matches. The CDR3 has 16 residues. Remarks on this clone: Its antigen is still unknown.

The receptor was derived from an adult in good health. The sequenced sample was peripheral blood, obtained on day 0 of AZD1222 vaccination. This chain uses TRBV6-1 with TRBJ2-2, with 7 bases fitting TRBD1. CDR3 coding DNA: TGTGCCAGCAGTGAGAACAGGGGAAGTAACACCGGGGAGCTGTTTTTT. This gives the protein CASSENRGSNTGELFF.